The source of this T cell receptor (beta chain) is a study of shared T cell receptors in the human thymus. Produced via immunoSEQ multiplex PCR; TCRdb's table is partial and in-frame only. The data contain 500,000 to 550,000 clones, 78% of them singletons. V was pared by 0 bases and J by 2 bases, with 3 bases of the junction left unmatched. Germline CDR1 is MGHRA and CDR2 is YSYEKL. This CDR3 spans 16 amino acids. This sample also belongs to another study, concerning human thymus T cells. That source notes: Resections were taken during corrective heart surgery, and the thymus tissue came from these. Thymic repertoires of unrelated individuals were reported in related research to overlap highly.

Sequencing was done on a sample of thymocytes. The chain uses TRBV4-1 and TRBJ2-5, with 10 bases aligning to TRBD2. This TCR was sampled from a boy under three years old with a congenital heart defect. DNA for the CDR3: TGCGCCAGCAGCCAAGATAGGACTAGCGGACAAGAGACCCAGTACTTC. The encoded protein is CASSQDRTSGQETQYF.